Described below is a single T cell receptor (beta chain) sequence and its context. The antigen is unknown. This specimen belongs to a study of tumor and adjacent non-tumor tissue in lung cancer. Study background: Aged about 31 to 80 years, patients included nine to ten men and several women with stage I to III disease.

The library came from three nested PCR rounds adapted from ARM-PCR protocols. TCRdb called the multiplex PCR reads again in MiXCR, with one record for every CDR3 protein. The data show around 60,000 distinct CDR3 sequences, roughly 57% seen once. CDR1 is GTSNPN, CDR2 SVGIG, per germline (reference sequence). V gave up 4 bases and J gave up 1 base, with 14 bases separating them. This CDR3 has 15 residues. The template was RNA from unsorted bulk tissue. The normal lung tissue was taken more than 3 cm from the tumor edge. The study's findings and limits: Tumor TCR diversity, when higher, was linked to shorter survival.

The sample consisted of distant non-tumor lung tissue. The chain links TRBV30 to TRBJ2-4; possibly TRBD1 for D (5 bases). The TCR originated in a man in his sixties or seventies with non-small cell lung cancer. CDR3 sequence reads: CAWNVGHGAKNIQYF. As DNA, the CDR3 is TGTGCCTGGAATGTAGGACATGGGGCCAAAAACATTCAGTACTTC.